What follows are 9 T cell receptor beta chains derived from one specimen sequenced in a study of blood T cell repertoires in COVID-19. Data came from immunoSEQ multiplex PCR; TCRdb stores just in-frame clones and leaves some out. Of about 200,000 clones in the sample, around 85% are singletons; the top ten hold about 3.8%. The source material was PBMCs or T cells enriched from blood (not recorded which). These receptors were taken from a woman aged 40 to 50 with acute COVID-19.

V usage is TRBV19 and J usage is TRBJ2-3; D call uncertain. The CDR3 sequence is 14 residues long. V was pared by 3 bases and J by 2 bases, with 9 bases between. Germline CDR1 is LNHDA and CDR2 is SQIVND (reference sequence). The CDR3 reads CASSIRTTTDTQYF. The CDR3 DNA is TGTGCCAGTAGTATTCGCACTACCACAGATACGCAGTATTTT.

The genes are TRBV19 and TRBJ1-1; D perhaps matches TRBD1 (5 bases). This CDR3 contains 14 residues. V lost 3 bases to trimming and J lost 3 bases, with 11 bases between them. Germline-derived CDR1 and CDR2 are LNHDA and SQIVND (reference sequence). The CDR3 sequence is CASSMSRVDTEAFF. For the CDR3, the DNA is TGTGCCAGTAGTATGTCCAGGGTGGACACTGAAGCTTTCTTT.

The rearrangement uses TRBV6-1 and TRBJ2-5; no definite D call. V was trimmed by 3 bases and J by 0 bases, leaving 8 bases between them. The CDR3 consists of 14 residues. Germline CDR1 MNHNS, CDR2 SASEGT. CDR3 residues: CASSDGIDQETQYF. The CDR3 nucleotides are TGTGCCAGCAGTGATGGTATAGACCAAGAGACCCAGTACTTC.

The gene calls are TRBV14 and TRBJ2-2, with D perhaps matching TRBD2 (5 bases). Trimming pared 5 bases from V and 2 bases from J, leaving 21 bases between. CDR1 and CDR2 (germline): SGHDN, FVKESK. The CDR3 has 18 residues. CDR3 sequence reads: CASSSLLLDDPNTGELFF. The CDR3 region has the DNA TGTGCCAGCAGCTCTCTCTTACTAGACGACCCCAACACCGGGGAGCTGTTTTTT.

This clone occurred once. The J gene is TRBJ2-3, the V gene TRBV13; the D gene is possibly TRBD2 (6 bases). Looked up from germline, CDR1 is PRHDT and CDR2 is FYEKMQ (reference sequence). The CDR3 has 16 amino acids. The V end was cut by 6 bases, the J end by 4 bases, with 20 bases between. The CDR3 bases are TGTGCCAGCAGACTAAATGGGTGGGAGGCTGCAGATACGCAGTATTTT. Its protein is CASRLNGWEAADTQYF.

This CDR3 reads CASRWTTGAKNIQYF. In DNA, the CDR3 is TGTGCCAGCAGGTGGACTACAGGAGCCAAAAACATTCAGTACTTC. The chain links TRBV11-2 to TRBJ2-4, with a possible D match to TRBD2 (6 bases). This CDR3 is built from 15 residues. V lost 6 bases and J lost 0, with 12 bases in between. Germline V lookup: CDR1 SGHAT, CDR2 FQNNGV.

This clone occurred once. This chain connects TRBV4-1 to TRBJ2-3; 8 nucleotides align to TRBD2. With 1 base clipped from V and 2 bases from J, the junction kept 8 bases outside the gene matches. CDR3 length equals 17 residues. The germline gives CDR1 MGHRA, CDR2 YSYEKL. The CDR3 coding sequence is TGCGCCAGCAGCCAAGTCCGTACTAGCGGTCTCACAGATACGCAGTATTTT. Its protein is CASSQVRTSGLTDTQYF.

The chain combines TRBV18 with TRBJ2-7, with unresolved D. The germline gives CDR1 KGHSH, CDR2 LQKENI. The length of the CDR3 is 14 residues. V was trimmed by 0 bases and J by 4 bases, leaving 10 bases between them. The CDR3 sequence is CASSPPQQIYEQYF. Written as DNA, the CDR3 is TGTGCCAGCTCACCACCCCAACAGATTTACGAGCAGTACTTC.

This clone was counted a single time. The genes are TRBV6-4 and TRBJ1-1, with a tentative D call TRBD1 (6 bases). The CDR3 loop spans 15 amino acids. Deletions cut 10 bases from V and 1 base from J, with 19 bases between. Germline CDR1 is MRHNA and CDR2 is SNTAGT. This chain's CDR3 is CAIAPRGKRNTEAFF. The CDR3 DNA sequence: TGTGCCATCGCCCCCAGGGGAAAACGGAACACTGAAGCTTTCTTT.